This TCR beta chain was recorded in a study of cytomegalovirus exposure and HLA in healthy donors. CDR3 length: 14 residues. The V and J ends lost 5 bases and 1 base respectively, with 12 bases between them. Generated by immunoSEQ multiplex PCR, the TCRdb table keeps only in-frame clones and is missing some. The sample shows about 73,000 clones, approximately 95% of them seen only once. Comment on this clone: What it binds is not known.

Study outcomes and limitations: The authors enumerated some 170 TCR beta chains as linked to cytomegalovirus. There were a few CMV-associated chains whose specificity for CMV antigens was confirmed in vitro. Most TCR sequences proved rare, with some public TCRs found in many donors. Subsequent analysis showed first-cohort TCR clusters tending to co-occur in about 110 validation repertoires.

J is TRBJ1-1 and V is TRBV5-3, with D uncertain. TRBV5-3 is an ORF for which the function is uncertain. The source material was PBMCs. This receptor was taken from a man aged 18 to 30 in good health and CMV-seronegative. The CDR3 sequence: CARRQRLKNTEAFF. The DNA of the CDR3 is TGTGCCAGAAGACAGAGATTAAAGAACACTGAAGCTTTCTTT.